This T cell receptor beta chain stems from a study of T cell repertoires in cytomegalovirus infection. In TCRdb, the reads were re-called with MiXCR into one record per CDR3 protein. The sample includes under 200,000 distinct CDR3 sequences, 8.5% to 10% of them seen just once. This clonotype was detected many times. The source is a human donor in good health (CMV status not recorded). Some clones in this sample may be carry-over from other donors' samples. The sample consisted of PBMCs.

For the CDR3, the DNA is TGTGCCAGCAGCAACCATGGTTATGGCTACACCTTC. Its protein is CASSNHGYGYTF. The chain employs TRBV7-2 and TRBJ1-2; D uncertain. In germline, CDR1 is SGHTA, CDR2 FQGNSA. V was pared by 5 bases and J by 5 bases, with 9 bases between. The CDR3 spans 12 residues.